The text below deals with one T cell receptor (beta chain). Its antigen remains unidentified. No base quality information exists; no much larger clone differs at one position. Enrolling through a virtual design, the prospective study's participants ranged in age from about 18 to 89 years and lived across 20 to 30 United States geographic areas. To assign participants to cohorts, the prospective study relied on clinical history that participants themselves reported in a screening survey and a study questionnaire. Recovered participants in ImmuneRACE Cohort 3 were defined by two consecutive negative NP/OP PCR tests, clearance by a healthcare professional, or resolution of symptoms. In the prospective study, whole blood, serum and a nasopharyngeal or oropharyngeal swab were collected from each participant by mobile phlebotomists. Additional blood draws and questionnaires over an approximately two-month period could optionally be provided by prospective study participants. Before DNA extraction, prospective study blood samples were shipped either frozen or at room temperature.

There are 13 amino acids in the CDR3, from cysteine to phenylalanine inclusive. Only the CDR3 region is kept as DNA, spanning 39 bases read in frame from base 1. V drops 3 bases and J drops 5 bases, leaving 11 bases in between. Based on the germline V gene, the CDR1 and CDR2 sequences are MNHNS and SASEGT. This entry comes from a study of blood T cell repertoires in COVID-19 (dated by TCRdb to the early 2020s). Study-level background: Samples from collaborators originated in the United States, Italy and Spain and spanned both the acute and convalescent phases of COVID-19. The material from the prospective study consisted of cDNA or gDNA derived from T cells, B-cell-depleted T cells, or PBMCs. The dataset comprised deeply sampled blood TCRbeta repertoires from subjects exposed to, actively infected with, or recovered from COVID-19. The repertoires were made available in a free public database intended to serve as a resource for research on the immune response to SARS-CoV-2. The samples were drawn from two sources: the first 160 participants of the ongoing ImmuneRACE study, and some 1,300 subjects contributed by 6 global collaborators. Sample metadata almost always included a de-identified subject ID, COVID-19 status, age in years and sex. Where available, HLA class I and class II types were taken from metadata supplied by the sample provider and were not determined by assay-based typing.

The investigation overall reported the following: Clinical and demographic metadata were provided uncurated, with the amount varying by source and participant.

TCRbeta CDR3 regions were amplified from genomic DNA using the immunoSEQ Assay, a bias-controlled multiplex PCR. Turning to the authors' computational methods: Within the assay, amplification of reference gene primers was used to estimate how many nucleated cells each sample contained. To quantify the absolute abundance of each unique TCRbeta CDR3 rearrangement, sequence reads were collapsed and filtered. For each sample, productive Simpson clonality was calculated as the square root of Simpson's diversity index over productive rearrangements. As stored in TCRdb, this immuneACCESS dataset retains in-frame rearrangements with V and J assigned. A fraction of the clones does not appear; measured against another copy, unresolved V genes explain less than half of the discrepancy, and the remainder lacks a known reason. The D gene and trimming were derived from the DNA, and the V and J assignments and clone size from that table. Recorded for this sample are 200,000 to 250,000 clones; roughly 87% of them occurred a single time. The ten top clones hold more than 10% of the sample.

Rearrangement joined TRBV6-1 to TRBJ2-7; a tentative D match to TRBD2 spans 6 bases. This TCR was sampled from a young man who had recovered from COVID-19. Sequences were obtained from PBMCs or T cells enriched from blood (not recorded which). The nucleotides are TGTGCCAGCAGTGAGGAGGGTGTTCACGAGCAGTACTTC. Translated, this is CASSEEGVHEQYF.